This T cell receptor (beta chain) was recorded in a study of molecular identifiers for immune sequencing clone quantification. The V and J ends lost 5 bases and 7 bases, in that order; junction bases with no gene match: 2. CDR3 length: 14 residues. Germline loops: CDR1 MNHEY, CDR2 SMNVEV (reference sequence). One entry per CDR3 protein results from TCRdb running MiXCR on the PCR reads. The data show more than 550,000 distinct CDR3 sequences, about 25% seen once. Sequencing was carried out using naive CD8+ T cells from blood, with Jurkat cell RNA spiked in. As for subset: FACS-sorted CD8+CD4-CCR7+CD45RA+ naive T cells. This receptor was taken from a human donor in good health. Some libraries in this study had Jurkat cell RNA spiked in. This chain links TRBV27 with TRBJ1-6; the match to TRBD1 covers 10 bases. Written as DNA, the CDR3 is TGTGCCAGCAGTCTGACAGGGGGCAATTCACCCCTCCACTTT. Its protein product is CASSLTGGNSPLHF.